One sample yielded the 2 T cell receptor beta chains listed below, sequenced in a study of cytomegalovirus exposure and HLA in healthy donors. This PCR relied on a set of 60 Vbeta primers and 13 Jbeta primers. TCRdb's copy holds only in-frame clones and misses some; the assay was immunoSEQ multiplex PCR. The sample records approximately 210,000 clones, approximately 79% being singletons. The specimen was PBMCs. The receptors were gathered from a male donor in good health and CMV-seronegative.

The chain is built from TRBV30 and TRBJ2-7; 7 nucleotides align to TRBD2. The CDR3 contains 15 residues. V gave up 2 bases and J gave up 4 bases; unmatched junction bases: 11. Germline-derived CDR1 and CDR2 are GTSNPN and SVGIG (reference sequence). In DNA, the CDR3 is TGTGCCTGGAGTAACGGACTACCCGGGGGGTACGAGCAGTACTTC. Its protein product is CAWSNGLPGGYEQYF.

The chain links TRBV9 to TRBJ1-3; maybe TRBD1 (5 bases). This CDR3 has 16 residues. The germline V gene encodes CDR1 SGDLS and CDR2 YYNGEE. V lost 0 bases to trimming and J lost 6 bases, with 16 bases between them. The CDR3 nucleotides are TGTGCCAGCAGCGTAGCAGGACAAGGGGCAACAAACACCATATATTTT. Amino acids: CASSVAGQGATNTIYF.